Listed here are 23 T cell receptor beta chains from one sample, sequenced in a study of post-analysis software for immune sequencing data. The TCR beta cDNA libraries carried unique molecular identifiers. One entry per CDR3 protein, called by TCRdb with MiXCR from the PCR reads. The table includes hundreds of thousands of distinct CDR3 sequences, 25% to 30% detected once. No antigens are known for them. Whole-study results and caveats: The five TRBV segments detected at higher frequency in patients than in controls included TRBV5-6, TRBV5-1 and TRBV20-1.

The sample was blood. The receptors here all came from a girl aged 5-17 years with multiple sclerosis.

This clonotype was seen ten or more times. The chain is built from TRBV15 and TRBJ2-1; TRBD2 matches 9 bases. Germline lookup yields CDR1 LNHNV and CDR2 YYDKDF (reference sequence). This CDR3 is 13 amino acids long. V shed 3 bases, J shed 9 bases, and the junction held 3 bases outside the gene matches. This CDR3 is CATSRLAGPEQFF. The DNA of the CDR3 is TGTGCCACCAGCAGGCTAGCGGGACCTGAGCAGTTCTTC.

This clonotype showed up just a few times. The V and J genes are TRBV20-1 and TRBJ2-5; 9 nucleotides align to TRBD2. V shed 2 bases and J 4 bases; nucleotides not matched to a gene: 8. The CDR3 covers 15 residues. Per the germline V gene, CDR1 is DFQATT and CDR2 is SNEGSKA (reference sequence). The CDR3: CSARPGSGGRETQYF. CDR3 sequence (DNA): TGCAGTGCTAGACCCGGCAGCGGGGGGAGAGAGACCCAGTACTTC.

About this clonotype: A much larger clone lies a single base off, so this may be a read error. The chain joins TRBV29-1 to TRBJ2-5; D is ambiguous. The CDR3 has 14 residues. Between the trimmed V and J ends, which lost 1 base and 0 bases, there was a span of 9 bases. Germline CDR1 SQVTM, CDR2 ANQGSEA. Here the CDR3 DNA reads TGCAGCGTTGAAGCCGAGTCTCACCAAGAGACCCAGTACTTC. The encoded protein is CSVEAESHQETQYF. Complete variable domain (other parts from reference TRBV29-1 and TRBJ2-5): SAVISQKPSRDICQRGTSLTIQCQVDSQVTMMFWYRQQPGQSLTLIATANQGSEATYESGFVIDKFPISRPNLTFSTLTVSNMSPEDSSIYLCSVEAESHQETQYFGPGTRLLVL.

This clonotype was seen repeatedly, ten times or more. The rearrangement joins TRBV29-1 to TRBJ2-5, with no clear D. The V gene's germline CDR1 is SQVTM and CDR2 ANQGSEA. The CDR3 loop spans 12 amino acids. Trimming shortened V by 5 bases and J by 1 base, and 8 bases separated the two germline ends. The CDR3 sequence is CSVWTFQETQYF. In DNA, the CDR3 is TGCAGCGTTTGGACCTTCCAAGAGACCCAGTACTTC.

Only a few counts were recorded for this clonotype. This chain connects TRBV6-1 to TRBJ2-3; 8 positions match TRBD1. Germline CDR1 and CDR2: MNHNS and SASEGT. The V and J ends lost 5 bases and 4 bases, in that order; junction bases with no gene match: 2. The CDR3 spans 13 residues. CDR3 region: CASSSDRADTQYF. DNA of the CDR3: TGTGCCAGCAGTTCGGACAGGGCAGATACGCAGTATTTT.

The chain employs TRBV5-1 and TRBJ2-5; the match to TRBD2 covers 7 bases. Per germline, CDR1 SGHRS and CDR2 YFSETQ. The CDR3 length is 14 residues. After removal of 4 bases from V and 2 bases from J, the junction contained 5 bases not matched to a gene. The CDR3 DNA reads as TGCGCCAGCAGCAGGGGAGGGCCTCAAGAGACCCAGTACTTC. It translates to CASSRGGPQETQYF.

This clonotype has a handful of counts. The J gene is TRBJ2-3, the V gene TRBV7-2; 11 bases agree with TRBD1. V dropped 6 bases and J dropped 5; count of bases not matched to a gene: 4. Germline assignment: CDR1 SGHTA and CDR2 FQGNSA. The CDR3 totals 14 residues. The CDR3 coding sequence is TGTGCCAGCAGGCAGGGACAGGGGGTAGATACGCAGTATTTT. This gives the protein CASRQGQGVDTQYF.

The V call is TRBV15, the J call TRBJ2-7, with 8 bases aligning to TRBD2. V trimming: 0 bases; J trimming: 7 bases; junction bases outside the gene matches: 8. Germline assignment: CDR1 LNHNV and CDR2 YYDKDF (reference sequence). This CDR3 is built from 15 residues. CDR3 sequence (DNA): TGTGCCACCAGCAGAGATCGGGCTAGCGGGCGAGAGCAGTACTTC. It codes for CATSRDRASGREQYF.

This clonotype came up once. This chain links TRBV2 with TRBJ2-7, with D possibly matching TRBD2 (6 bases). CDR1 and CDR2 from the germline V gene are SNHLY and FYNNEI. V was trimmed by 3 bases and J by 5 bases, leaving 14 bases between them. The CDR3 extends over 14 amino acids. The CDR3 is CASSEGGLYDEQYF. CDR3 coding DNA: TGTGCCAGCAGTGAGGGGGGACTCTACGACGAGCAGTACTTC.

This clonotype was seen a handful of times. V is TRBV29-1 and J is TRBJ2-7, with TRBD1 matching over 9 bases. CDR1 and CDR2 from the germline V gene are SQVTM and ANQGSEA. This CDR3 contains 14 residues. The ends lost 7 bases at V and 3 bases at J; junction bases unmatched: 10. CDR3 sequence: CSAGTGGVGYEQYF. CDR3 coding DNA: TGCAGCGCGGGTACAGGGGGCGTCGGCTACGAGCAGTACTTC.

This clonotype was observed a few times. The V and J genes are TRBV29-1 and TRBJ2-1; no clear D. Germline V gene data show CDR1 as SQVTM and CDR2 as ANQGSEA. This CDR3 is 11 amino acids long. Trimming took off 4 bases at V and 5 bases at J, with 6 bases between the two ends. The chain's CDR3 is CSVVGNNEQFF. The DNA for the CDR3 is TGCAGCGTTGTAGGAAACAATGAGCAGTTCTTC.

This clonotype was detected only a few times. The CDR3 sequence is CAISGTDYEQYF. The CDR3 region has the DNA TGTGCCATCAGTGGAACAGACTACGAGCAGTACTTC. The chain carries TRBV10-3 and TRBJ2-7, with D hard to call. This CDR3 is built from 12 residues. Trimming shortened V by 4 bases and J by 3 bases, and 7 bases separated the two germline ends. Looked up from germline, CDR1 is ENHRY and CDR2 is SYGVKD.

DNA of the CDR3: TGCAGTGCTAGACTCCTAGGGGGCACAGATACGCAGTATTTT. Residues: CSARLLGGTDTQYF. The rearrangement uses TRBV20-1 and TRBJ2-3; D is perhaps TRBD1 (5 bases). Germline loops: CDR1 DFQATT, CDR2 SNEGSKA (reference sequence). The CDR3 is made up of 14 amino acids. V shed 2 bases and J shed 1 base, with 10 bases lying between them.

The V and J genes are TRBV20-1 and TRBJ2-7, with 11 bases identical to TRBD1. The V segment lost 3 bases and the J segment 6 bases; nucleotides outside the gene matches: 7. The germline CDR1 and CDR2 sequences are DFQATT and SNEGSKA (reference sequence). CDR3 size: 14 residues. The CDR3 loop reads CSASPRTGGGEQYF. In nucleotides, the CDR3 is TGCAGTGCTAGCCCCCGGACAGGGGGCGGCGAGCAGTACTTC.

V and J are TRBV20-1 and TRBJ2-3; 7 bases align to TRBD1. Trimming took 0 bases from V and 4 from J; bases not matched to a gene: 10. CDR3 length equals 16 residues. Germline V gene sequence: CDR1 DFQATT, CDR2 SNEGSKA (reference sequence). The CDR3 region has the DNA TGCAGTGCTAGAGATCCCGGCAGGGGGTGGGCAGATACGCAGTATTTT. It encodes CSARDPGRGWADTQYF.

As for this clonotype: An end of the junction differs from the germline gene, which may be a read error. The CDR3 sequence is CATSEIRTSGRGSYSEQFF. Here the CDR3 DNA reads TGTGCCACCAGTGAGATCCGGACTAGCGGGAGAGGCTCCTACAGTGAGCAGTTCTTC. The gene calls are TRBV10-3 and TRBJ2-1; 13 bases are shared with TRBD2. CDR1 ENHRY and CDR2 SYGVKD come from the germline V gene. The CDR3 is 19 amino acids.

Written as DNA, the CDR3 is TGTGCCAGCAGCCTTGGACAGGATTGGGACACGCAGTATTTT. It specifies CASSLGQDWDTQYF. This chain connects TRBV7-9 to TRBJ2-3; 7 bases align to TRBD1. The length of the CDR3 is 14 residues. The ends lost 5 bases at V and 9 bases at J; junction bases unmatched: 11. Germline assignment: CDR1 SEHNR and CDR2 FQNEAQ (reference sequence).

V is TRBV7-9 and J is TRBJ1-5; TRBD1 is a possible D gene (5 bases). From germline, CDR1 is SEHNR and CDR2 FQNEAQ (reference sequence). V shed 8 bases and J shed 0 bases, with 8 bases lying between them. The CDR3 covers 13 residues. This CDR3 reads CASGGGSNQPQHF. CDR3 DNA sequence: TGTGCCAGCGGCGGGGGTAGCAATCAGCCCCAGCATTTT.

The chain has TRBV15 and TRBJ2-1; TRBD2 aligns across 7 bases. The CDR3 runs to 20 residues. Losses at the gene ends were 1 base for V and 0 bases for J; bases not matched to a gene: 15. Germline lookup yields CDR1 LNHNV and CDR2 YYDKDF (reference sequence). For the CDR3, the DNA is TGTGCCACCAGCAGAGGTCTAGCGGCAGGTACCGCTAGCTCCTACAATGAGCAGTTCTTC. Translating gives CATSRGLAAGTASSYNEQFF.

Concerning this clonotype: Relative to the germline gene, one junction end is altered; a read error may explain this. The chain employs TRBV6-6 and TRBJ2-3, with TRBD2 as a possible D gene (6 bases). Germline CDR1 and CDR2: MNHNY and SVGAGI (reference sequence). The CDR3 has 15 amino acids. As DNA, the CDR3 is TGTGCCAGCAATTACTCGACTAGAAGCACAGATACGCAGTATTTT. Encoded protein: CASNYSTRSTDTQYF.

The chain has TRBV7-2 and TRBJ2-7, with a tentative D call TRBD2 (5 bases). The CDR3 runs 16 residues. The V and J ends lost 0 bases and 6 bases respectively, with 18 bases between them. CDR1 and CDR2 from the germline V gene are SGHTA and FQGNSA. As DNA, the CDR3 is TGTGCCAGCAGCTTAGCCGGGTCCAGCGGAACCTGCGAGCAGTACTTC. The encoded protein is CASSLAGSSGTCEQYF.

This clonotype has only a few counts. The chain joins TRBV20-1 to TRBJ2-5; D is possibly TRBD1 or TRBD2 (6 bases each). Near its end, the DNA agrees better with TRBJ2-1, so the J call may be wrong. Germline lookup yields CDR1 DFQATT and CDR2 SNEGSKA (reference sequence). This CDR3 has 12 residues. The CDR3 sequence: CSARGRGDAQFF. DNA of the CDR3: TGCAGTGCTAGAGGGAGGGGGGATGCGCAGTTCTTC.

The chain carries TRBV7-2 and TRBJ2-3; D ambiguous. Trimming took 5 bases from V and 0 from J, leaving 9 bases between them. The germline gives CDR1 SGHTA, CDR2 FQGNSA. The CDR3 extends over 14 amino acids. CDR3 in DNA: TGTGCCAGCAGCGGCCAGCCTAGCACAGATACGCAGTATTTT. Residues: CASSGQPSTDTQYF.